These 8 T cell receptor beta chains were sequenced from one sample in a study of T cell changes during pregnancy in multiple sclerosis. The data were produced by immunoSEQ multiplex PCR, yet TCRdb's version contains in-frame clones alone and is incomplete. The sample has under 75,000 clones; more than 90% are singletons. The source was peripheral blood, collected in the first trimester of pregnancy. These receptors were collected from a female donor with multiple sclerosis, enrolled in a pregnancy study.

The chain combines TRBV2 with TRBJ1-5, with a weak D call TRBD1 (6 bases). Per the germline V gene, CDR1 is SNHLY and CDR2 is FYNNEI. The CDR3 is made up of 15 amino acids. The ends were cut back, 0 bases at V and 3 bases at J, with 9 bases in the middle. The CDR3 DNA sequence: TGTGCCAGCAGTGAAGCGAGGGGGAACAATCAGCCCCAGCATTTT. It translates to CASSEARGNNQPQHF.

This chain connects TRBV11-3 to TRBJ2-1; D might be TRBD1 (5 bases). CDR3 size: 13 residues. Germline CDR1 SGHNT, CDR2 YENEEA. V was shortened by 3 bases and J by 10 bases, with 13 bases between the two germline ends. The CDR3 nucleotides are TGTGCCAGCAGCTTCGAGAGCAACAGGGAGCAGTTCTTC. The encoded protein is CASSFESNREQFF.

This chain uses TRBV27 with TRBJ2-2; 13 nucleotides match TRBD2. CDR3 length equals 17 residues. CDR1 and CDR2 (germline): MNHEY, SMNVEV (reference sequence). V dropped 6 bases and J dropped 2; count of bases not matched to a gene: 6. The CDR3 loop is CASSPWGLAGNTGELFF. The CDR3 DNA sequence: TGTGCCAGCAGCCCCTGGGGACTAGCGGGAAACACCGGGGAGCTGTTTTTT.

The chain uses TRBV15 and TRBJ2-3; 16 nucleotides agree with TRBD2. Germline-derived CDR1 and CDR2 are LNHNV and YYDKDF (reference sequence). V trimming: 3 bases; J trimming: 1 base; junction bases outside the gene matches: 1. CDR3 length: 17 residues. Here the CDR3 DNA reads TGTGCCACCAGCAGGGGACTAGCGGGAGGGGGCACAGATACGCAGTATTTT. This sequence encodes CATSRGLAGGGTDTQYF.

The gene calls are TRBV27 and TRBJ2-2; D is perhaps TRBD1 (6 bases). Trimming took off 7 bases at V and 7 bases at J, with 16 bases between the two ends. Germline loops: CDR1 MNHEY, CDR2 SMNVEV (reference sequence). This CDR3 has 14 residues. The CDR3 DNA is TGTGCCAGCATCCCGTCAGGGGTAGGCGGGGAGCTGTTTTTT. Translation gives CASIPSGVGGELFF.

The gene calls are TRBV7-3 and TRBJ1-1, with D hard to call. The ends were cut back, 1 base at V and 1 base at J, with 7 bases in the middle. Germline V gene lookup returns CDR1 SGHTA and CDR2 FQGTGA. This CDR3 is 14 amino acids long. The CDR3 loop is CASSLIPGNTEAFF. The CDR3 DNA sequence: TGTGCCAGCAGCTTAATCCCGGGGAACACTGAAGCTTTCTTT. Based on the CDR3 plus reference TRBV7-3 and TRBJ1-1, the full variable domain is GAGVSQTPSNKVTEKGKYVELRCDPISGHTALYWYRQSLGQGPEFLIYFQGTGAADDSGLPNDRFFAVRPEGSVSTLKIQRTERGDSAVYLCASSLIPGNTEAFFGQGTRLTVV.

V gene TRBV7-8 combines with J gene TRBJ1-2, with D unresolved. V was cut by 0 bases and J by 5 bases, with 10 bases left in between. Germline V lookup: CDR1 SGHVS, CDR2 FQNEAQ. This CDR3 comprises 14 residues. This chain's CDR3 is CASSLALTGYGYTF. The CDR3, as DNA: TGTGCCAGCAGCTTAGCGCTTACGGGGTATGGCTACACCTTC.

This sequence joins TRBV7-9 and TRBJ2-7; D is possibly TRBD1 (5 bases). This CDR3 spans 17 amino acids. The germline V and J ends were trimmed by 2 bases and 4 bases, with 21 bases remaining between them. Per germline, CDR1 SEHNR and CDR2 FQNEAQ (reference sequence). CDR3 residues: CASSLNILGKDRYEQYF. CDR3 nucleotides: TGTGCCAGCAGCTTAAATATTCTAGGAAAAGACAGATACGAGCAGTACTTC.